The subject of this entry is one T cell receptor (beta chain). Its antigen is not known. The data are from a study of cytomegalovirus exposure and HLA in healthy donors. Notes on the study in general: Presence/absence analyses assumed roughly uniform sequencing depth across donors.

The J segment lost 5 bases and the V segment lost 10 bases, leaving 18 bases of the junction unmatched. This CDR3 is built from 16 residues. The germline V gene has CDR1 WNHNN and CDR2 SYGVQD (reference sequence). The donors (healthy individuals) were bone marrow donors. The PCR used 60 Vbeta and 13 Jbeta primers. Here immunoSEQ multiplex PCR was the method, and the copy in TCRdb shows in-frame clones only, minus some. Seen here are 150,000 to 200,000 clones, 65% to 70% observed once, and the top ten hold about 10%. The sequence was obtained from a man aged 25 to 45 in good health and CMV-seropositive. The sample consisted of PBMCs. The chain combines TRBV10-1 with TRBJ1-1; 8 bases match TRBD1. The chain's CDR3 is CANPSDLDRGETEAFF. The CDR3 bases are TGCGCCAACCCCTCAGACCTAGACAGGGGAGAGACTGAAGCTTTCTTT.